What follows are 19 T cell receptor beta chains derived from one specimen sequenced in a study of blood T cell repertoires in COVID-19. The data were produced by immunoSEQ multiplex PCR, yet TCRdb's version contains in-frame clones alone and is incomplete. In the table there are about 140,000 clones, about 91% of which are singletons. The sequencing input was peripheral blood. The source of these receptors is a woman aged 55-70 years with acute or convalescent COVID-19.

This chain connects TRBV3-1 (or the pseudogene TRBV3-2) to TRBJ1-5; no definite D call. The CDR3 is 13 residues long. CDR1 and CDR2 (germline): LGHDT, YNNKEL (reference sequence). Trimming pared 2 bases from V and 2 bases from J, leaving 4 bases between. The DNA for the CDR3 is TGTGCCAGCAGCCAATATGGCAATCAGCCCCAGCATTTT. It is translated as CASSQYGNQPQHF.

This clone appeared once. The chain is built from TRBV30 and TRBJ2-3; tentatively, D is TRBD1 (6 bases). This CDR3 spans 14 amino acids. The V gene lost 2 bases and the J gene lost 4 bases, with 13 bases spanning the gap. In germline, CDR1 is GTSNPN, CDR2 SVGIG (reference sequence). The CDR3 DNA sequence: TGTGCCTGGAGTCAGGACAGCCATTCAGATACGCAGTATTTT. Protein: CAWSQDSHSDTQYF.

CDR3 DNA sequence: TGTGCCAGCAGTTACCTCGGGATTAATCCCTATGGCTACACCTTC. Translating it yields CASSYLGINPYGYTF. This chain links TRBV6-6 with TRBJ1-2; D is ambiguous. The CDR3 totals 15 residues. The ends were cut back, 2 bases at V and 4 bases at J, with 14 bases in the middle. In germline, CDR1 is MNHNY, CDR2 SVGAGI (reference sequence).

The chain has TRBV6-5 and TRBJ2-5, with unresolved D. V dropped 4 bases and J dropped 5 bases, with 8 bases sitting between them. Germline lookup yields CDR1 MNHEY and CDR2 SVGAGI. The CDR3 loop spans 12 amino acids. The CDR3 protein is CASSSTVETQYF. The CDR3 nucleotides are TGTGCCAGCAGTTCTACTGTGGAGACCCAGTACTTC.

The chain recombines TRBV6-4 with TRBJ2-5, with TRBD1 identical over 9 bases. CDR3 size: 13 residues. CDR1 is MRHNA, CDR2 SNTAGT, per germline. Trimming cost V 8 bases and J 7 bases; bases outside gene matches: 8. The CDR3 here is CASSPGQGGTQYF. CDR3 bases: TGTGCCAGCTCCCCGGGACAGGGAGGGACCCAGTACTTC.

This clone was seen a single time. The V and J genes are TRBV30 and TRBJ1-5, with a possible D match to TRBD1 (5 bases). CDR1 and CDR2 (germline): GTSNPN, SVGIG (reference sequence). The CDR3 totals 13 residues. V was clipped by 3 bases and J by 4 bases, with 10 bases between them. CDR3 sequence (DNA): TGTGCCTGGAGCGGGGGGGGGAATCAGCCCCAGCATTTT. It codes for CAWSGGGNQPQHF.

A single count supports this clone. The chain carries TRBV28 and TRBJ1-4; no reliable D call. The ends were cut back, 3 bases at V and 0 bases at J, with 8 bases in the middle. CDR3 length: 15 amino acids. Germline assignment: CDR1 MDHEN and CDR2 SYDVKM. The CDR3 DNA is TGTGCCAGCAGTTTTCACGGTGCAACTAATGAAAAACTGTTTTTT. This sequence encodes CASSFHGATNEKLFF.

In nucleotides, the CDR3 is TGTGCCAGCAGCCCCCGGACAGGATTACAAGAGACCCAGTACTTC. Its translation is CASSPRTGLQETQYF. The rearrangement joins TRBV7-6 to TRBJ2-5; 7 positions agree with TRBD1. The CDR3 loop spans 15 amino acids. The trim removed 5 bases at V and 2 bases at J, leaving 8 bases unmatched. Germline assignment: CDR1 SGHVS and CDR2 FNYEAQ.

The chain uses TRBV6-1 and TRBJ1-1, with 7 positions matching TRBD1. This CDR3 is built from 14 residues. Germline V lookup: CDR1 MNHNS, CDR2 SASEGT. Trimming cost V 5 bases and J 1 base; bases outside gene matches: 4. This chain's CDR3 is CASSKDRTNTEAFF. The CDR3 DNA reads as TGTGCCAGCAGTAAGGACAGGACGAACACTGAAGCTTTCTTT.

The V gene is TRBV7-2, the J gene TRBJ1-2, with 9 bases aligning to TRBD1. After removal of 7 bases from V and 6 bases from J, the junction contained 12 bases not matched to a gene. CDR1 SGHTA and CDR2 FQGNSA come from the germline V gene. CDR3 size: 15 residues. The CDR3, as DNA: TGTGCCAGCACCTCCCGTGGGACAGGGCCTCATGGCTACACCTTC. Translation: CASTSRGTGPHGYTF.

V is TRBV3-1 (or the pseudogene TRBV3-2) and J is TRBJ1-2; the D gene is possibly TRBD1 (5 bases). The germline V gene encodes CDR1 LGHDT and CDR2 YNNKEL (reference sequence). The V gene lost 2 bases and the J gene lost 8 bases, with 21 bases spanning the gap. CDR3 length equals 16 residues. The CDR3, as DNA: TGTGCCAGCAGCCAAAATGCCGCCGGGGGGTATTTGGGCTACACCTTC. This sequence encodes CASSQNAAGGYLGYTF.

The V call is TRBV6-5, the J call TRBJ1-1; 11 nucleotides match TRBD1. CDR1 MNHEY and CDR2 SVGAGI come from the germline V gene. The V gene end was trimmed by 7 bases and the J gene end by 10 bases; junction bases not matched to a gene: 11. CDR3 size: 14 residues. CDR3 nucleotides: TGTGCCAGCATACCGGGACAGGGGGGTGTGAGAGCTTTCTTT. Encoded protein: CASIPGQGGVRAFF.

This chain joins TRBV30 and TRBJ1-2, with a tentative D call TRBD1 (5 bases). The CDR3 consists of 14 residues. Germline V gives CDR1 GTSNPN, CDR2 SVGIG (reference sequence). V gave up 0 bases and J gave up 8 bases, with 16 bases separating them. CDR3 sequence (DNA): TGTGCCTGGAGTGTAATAGCCCAGGGAACGGGCTACACCTTC. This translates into CAWSVIAQGTGYTF.

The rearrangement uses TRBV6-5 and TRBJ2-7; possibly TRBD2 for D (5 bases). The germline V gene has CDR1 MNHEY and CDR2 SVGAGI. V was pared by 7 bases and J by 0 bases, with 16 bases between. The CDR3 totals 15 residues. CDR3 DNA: TGTGCCAGCACCGAAGGCCGACGGGGCTCCTACGAGCAGTACTTC. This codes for CASTEGRRGSYEQYF.

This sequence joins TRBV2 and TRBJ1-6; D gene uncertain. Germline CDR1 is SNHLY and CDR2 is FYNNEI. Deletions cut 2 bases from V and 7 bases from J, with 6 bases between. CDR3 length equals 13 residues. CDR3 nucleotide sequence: TGTGCCAGCAGTGAATTGGAGAATTCACCCCTCCACTTT. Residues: CASSELENSPLHF.

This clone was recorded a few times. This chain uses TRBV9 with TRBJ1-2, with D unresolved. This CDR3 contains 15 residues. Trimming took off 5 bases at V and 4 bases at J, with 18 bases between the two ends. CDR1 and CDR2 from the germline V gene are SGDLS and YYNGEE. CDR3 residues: CASRPEGQEGYGYTF. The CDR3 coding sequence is TGTGCCAGCAGGCCTGAAGGCCAGGAGGGCTATGGCTACACCTTC. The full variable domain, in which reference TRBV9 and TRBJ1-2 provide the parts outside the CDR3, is DSGVTQTPKHLITATGQRVTLRCSPRSGDLSVYWYQQSLDQGLQFLIQYYNGEERAKGNILERFSAQQFPDLHSELNLSSLELGDSALYFCASRPEGQEGYGYTFGSGTRLTVV.

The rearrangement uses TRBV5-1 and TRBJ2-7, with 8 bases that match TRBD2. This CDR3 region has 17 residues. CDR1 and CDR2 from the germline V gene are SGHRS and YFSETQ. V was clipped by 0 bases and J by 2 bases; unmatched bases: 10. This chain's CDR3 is CASSLAGGGRIPYEQYF. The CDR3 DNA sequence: TGCGCCAGCAGCTTGGCCGGCGGGGGGCGAATTCCCTACGAGCAGTACTTC.

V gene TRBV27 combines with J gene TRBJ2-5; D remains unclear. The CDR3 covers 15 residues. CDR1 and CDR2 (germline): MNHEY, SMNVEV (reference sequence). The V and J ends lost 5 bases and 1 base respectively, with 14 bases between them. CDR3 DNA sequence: TGTGCCAGCAGTGGATCGTGGCAGGCCCAAGAGACCCAGTACTTC. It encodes CASSGSWQAQETQYF.

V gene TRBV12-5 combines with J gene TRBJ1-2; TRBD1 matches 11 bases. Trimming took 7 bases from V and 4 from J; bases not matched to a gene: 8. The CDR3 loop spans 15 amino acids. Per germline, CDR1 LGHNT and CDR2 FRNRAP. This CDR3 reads CASAPGGQGVYGYTF. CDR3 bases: TGTGCTAGTGCCCCAGGGGGACAGGGGGTCTATGGCTACACCTTC.